A selection of T cell receptor beta chains follows, all from one sample in a study of cytomegalovirus exposure and HLA in healthy donors. The method was immunoSEQ multiplex PCR; TCRdb's version includes in-frame clones alone and lacks a portion of them. The sample records some 170,000 clones, 85% being singletons. Sequencing input: PBMCs. These TCRs come from a man under 40 in good health and CMV-seropositive. Both conserved end residues are part of each CDR3. D genes are given only for firm matches. Rows give clone size only sometimes, using once, few, many, or a class for an expanded clone.

clone_size j_call d_call v_call cdr3_aa cdr3_nt
- TRBJ1-1 TRBD1 TRBV5-6 CASSLRGGGGRGTEAFF TGTGCCAGCAGCTTGAGAGGGGGCGGGGGGCGCGGCACTGAAGCTTTCTTT
- TRBJ2-3 TRBD1 TRBV11-2 CASSAEAGTGTDTQYF TGTGCCAGCAGCGCCGAGGCCGGGACAGGGACAGATACGCAGTATTTT
- TRBJ2-3 TRBD2 TRBV7-7 CASSPTGGGITDTQYF TGTGCTAGCAGCCCCACCGGGGGGGGGATTACAGATACGCAGTATTTT
- TRBJ1-1 - TRBV19 CASNGGANTEAFF TGTGCCAGTAACGGGGGGGCTAACACTGAAGCTTTCTTT
- TRBJ1-2 TRBD1 TRBV7-6 CASSLSGQDYGYTF TGTGCCAGCAGCTTATCTGGACAGGACTATGGCTACACCTTC
- TRBJ2-5 - TRBV11-2 CASSFGEGTQYF TGTGCCAGCAGCTTTGGCGAGGGGACCCAGTACTTC
- TRBJ2-7 TRBD2 TRBV7-2 CASSRIAGGKQYF TGTGCCAGCAGCCGTATAGCGGGGGGGAAGCAGTACTTC
- TRBJ2-7 TRBD1 TRBV7-8 CASSPPGQGRDEQYF TGTGCCAGCTCCCCACCGGGACAGGGTAGGGACGAGCAGTACTTC
- TRBJ2-5 TRBD2 TRBV30 CACSGTSGGAGETQYF TGTGCCTGCTCCGGGACTAGCGGGGGGGCGGGAGAGACCCAGTACTTC
- TRBJ2-1 - TRBV27 CASSLTQGGANEQFF TGTGCCAGCAGTTTAACACAGGGGGGGGCCAATGAGCAGTTCTTC
- TRBJ1-5 - TRBV19 CASSGGLTQPQHF TGTGCCAGTAGTGGCGGGTTAACTCAGCCCCAGCATTTT
- TRBJ1-2 TRBD1 TRBV5-5 CASSPGTGGGGYGYTF TGTGCCAGCAGCCCCGGGACAGGGGGCGGTGGCTATGGCTACACCTTC
- TRBJ2-7 - TRBV5-5 CASSLGGPFEQYF TGTGCCAGCAGCTTGGGGGGGCCGTTCGAGCAGTACTTC
- TRBJ2-5 - TRBV2 CANQAPGETQYF TGTGCGAACCAGGCCCCCGGAGAGACCCAGTACTTC
- TRBJ2-2 TRBD1 TRBV5-1 CASSFQGTETGELFF TGCGCCAGCAGCTTTCAGGGGACAGAGACCGGGGAGCTGTTTTTT
- TRBJ2-3 - TRBV11-2 CASSLEARSTDTQYF TGTGCCAGCAGCTTAGAAGCTAGATCCACAGATACGCAGTATTTT
- TRBJ2-7 TRBD1 TRBV7-3 CASSRDRGHEQYF TGTGCCAGCAGCCGGGACAGGGGCCACGAGCAGTACTTC
- TRBJ1-2 TRBD1 TRBV19 CASSIGQGASYGYTF TGTGCCAGTAGTATAGGACAGGGGGCATCCTATGGCTACACCTTC
- TRBJ1-2 - TRBV4-1 CASSRQTGDYGYTF TGCGCCAGCAGCCGCCAGACAGGAGACTATGGCTACACCTTC
once TRBJ1-4 - TRBV30 CAWESGLANEKLFF TGTGCCTGGGAGTCAGGGCTGGCTAATGAAAAACTGTTTTTT
- TRBJ1-1 - TRBV19 CASSITFGAPWAFF TGTGCCAGTAGTATAACTTTTGGTGCGCCTTGGGCTTTCTTT
- TRBJ1-4 - TRBV16 CASQGGGNEKLFF TGTGCCAGCCAGGGCGGAGGGAATGAAAAACTGTTTTTT
once TRBJ2-7 - TRBV18 CASSPRVIGVSSYEQYF TGTGCCAGCTCACCCCGAGTGATAGGGGTTAGCTCCTACGAGCAGTACTTC
once TRBJ1-2 - TRBV19 CARVSDSYGYTF TGTGCCAGAGTCTCGGACAGCTATGGCTACACCTTC
- TRBJ1-4 TRBD1 TRBV4-3 CASSQPGTVPDEMFF TGCGCCAGCAGCCAACCCGGGACAGTCCCCGACGAGATGTTTTTT
few TRBJ2-1 - TRBV27 CASRFQGQSYNEQFF TGTGCCAGCAGGTTTCAGGGGCAGTCCTACAATGAGCAGTTCTTC
- TRBJ1-2 TRBD1 TRBV5-6 CASSPPGQGARDGYTF TGTGCCAGCAGCCCCCCGGGACAGGGGGCGCGTGATGGCTACACCTTC
once TRBJ2-6 - TRBV15 CATSRDRDSGANVLTF TGTGCCACCAGCAGAGACCGGGACTCTGGGGCCAACGTCCTGACTTTC
- TRBJ2-7 TRBD2 TRBV5-8 CASSLGLAGGAQYF TGTGCCAGCAGCCTTGGACTAGCGGGGGGTGCGCAGTACTTC
- TRBJ2-2 TRBD1 TRBV2 CASRRTGQPTGELFF TGTGCCAGCCGTAGAACGGGACAGCCCACCGGGGAGCTGTTTTTT
- TRBJ2-1 - TRBV2 CASREGTSSYNEQFF TGTGCCAGCAGGGAAGGCACCAGCTCCTACAATGAGCAGTTCTTC
once TRBJ2-2 - TRBV19 CATFSYGQGMNTGELFF TGTGCCACCTTTTCTTATGGGCAGGGGATGAACACCGGGGAGCTGTTTTTT
- TRBJ2-2 TRBD2 TRBV2 CASSSGGTSAVTGELFF TGTGCCAGCAGTTCCGGGGGGACTAGCGCCGTCACCGGGGAGCTGTTTTTT
- TRBJ2-5 - TRBV5-6 CASSQPGVRETQYF TGTGCCAGCAGCCAGCCAGGGGTTAGAGAGACCCAGTACTTC
- TRBJ1-4 - TRBV2 CASSGGAGREKKLFF TGTGCCAGCAGTGGGGGCGCCGGGCGCGAGAAAAAACTGTTTTTT
- TRBJ1-1 - TRBV19 CASSIGVGGLWTEAFF TGTGCCAGTAGTATAGGAGTCGGGGGATTATGGACTGAAGCTTTCTTT
- TRBJ2-7 - TRBV14 CASSHYKGQGWYEQYF TGTGCCAGCAGCCACTACAAAGGGCAGGGGTGGTACGAGCAGTACTTC
- TRBJ2-7 - TRBV19 CASSIGGTASYEQYF TGTGCCAGTAGTATAGGGGGGACTGCATCCTACGAGCAGTACTTC
- TRBJ1-1 TRBD1 TRBV11-2 CASSPDRDTEAFF TGTGCCAGCAGCCCGGACAGGGACACTGAAGCTTTCTTT
- TRBJ2-1 TRBD2 TRBV27 CASRTSGGGSEQFF TGTGCCAGCAGGACTAGCGGGGGGGGTAGTGAGCAGTTCTTC
- TRBJ1-6 - TRBV23-1 CASPGGQSHNSPLHF TGCGCCAGCCCTGGTGGGCAGTCTCATAATTCACCCCTCCACTTT
once TRBJ1-2 - TRBV15 CATKDTDTYGYTF TGTGCCACGAAGGACACAGACACCTATGGCTACACCTTC
once TRBJ2-7 TRBD2 TRBV29-1 CSVKGGGYEQYF TGCAGCGTTAAGGGCGGGGGGTACGAGCAGTACTTC
- TRBJ1-3 TRBD1 TRBV9 CASSFPGGGYAGNTIYF TGTGCCAGCAGCTTCCCGGGAGGGGGCTACGCTGGAAACACCATATATTTT
once TRBJ1-5 - TRBV9 CASSGVRGGRDQPQHF TGTGCCAGCAGCGGGGTCCGGGGGGGGAGGGATCAGCCCCAGCATTTT
once TRBJ2-2 TRBD2 TRBV4-1 CASSQDGAGGGSGELFF TGCGCCAGCAGCCAAGATGGAGCGGGGGGAGGATCCGGGGAGCTGTTTTTT
few TRBJ2-7 - TRBV6-5 CASRTLGYEQYF TGTGCCAGCAGAACTCTAGGCTACGAGCAGTACTTC
- TRBJ2-2 - TRBV2 CASSPFTGGDTGELFF TGTGCCAGCAGCCCCTTTACAGGGGGGGACACCGGGGAGCTGTTTTTT
- TRBJ2-1 TRBD2 TRBV30 CAWSDRSGVYSYNEQFF TGTGCCTGGAGTGATAGAAGCGGGGTGTACTCCTACAATGAGCAGTTCTTC
many TRBJ2-1 TRBD2 TRBV4-1 CASSRLAGEMDEQFF TGCGCCAGCAGCCGTTTAGCGGGGGAGATGGATGAGCAGTTCTTC
- TRBJ2-4 - TRBV15 CATSSQEAKNIQYF TGTGCCACCAGCAGCCAGGAAGCCAAAAACATTCAGTACTTC
- TRBJ2-5 - TRBV6-5 CASSYQAAVQETQYF TGTGCCAGCAGTTACCAAGCGGCGGTCCAAGAGACCCAGTACTTC
- TRBJ2-1 TRBD2 TRBV4-2 CASSLTTGSGGRPDNEQFF TGTGCCAGCAGCCTTACTACCGGGAGCGGGGGTCGGCCCGACAATGAGCAGTTCTTC
few TRBJ1-6 TRBD1 TRBV2 CASTPLGQGGSNSPLHF TGTGCCAGCACCCCACTCGGACAGGGCGGTTCGAATTCACCCCTCCACTTT
- TRBJ2-1 - TRBV7-6 CASSSRVRRNPNEQFF TGTGCCAGCAGCAGCAGGGTACGTAGAAATCCCAATGAGCAGTTCTTC
- TRBJ1-1 - TRBV5-6 CASSHSRRPSNTEAFF TGTGCCAGCAGTCATTCCAGGCGACCCTCGAACACTGAAGCTTTCTTT
- TRBJ2-3 TRBD2 TRBV9 CASSVEASGGGIDTQYF TGTGCCAGCAGCGTAGAGGCTAGCGGGGGTGGGATAGATACGCAGTATTTT
- TRBJ1-1 - TRBV18 CASSPTGSRGTEAFF TGTGCCAGCTCACCAACAGGGTCCCGAGGCACTGAAGCTTTCTTT
- TRBJ2-7 - TRBV4-1 CASSQGPDSTYEQYF TGCGCCAGCAGCCAAGGGCCGGACAGTACCTACGAGCAGTACTTC